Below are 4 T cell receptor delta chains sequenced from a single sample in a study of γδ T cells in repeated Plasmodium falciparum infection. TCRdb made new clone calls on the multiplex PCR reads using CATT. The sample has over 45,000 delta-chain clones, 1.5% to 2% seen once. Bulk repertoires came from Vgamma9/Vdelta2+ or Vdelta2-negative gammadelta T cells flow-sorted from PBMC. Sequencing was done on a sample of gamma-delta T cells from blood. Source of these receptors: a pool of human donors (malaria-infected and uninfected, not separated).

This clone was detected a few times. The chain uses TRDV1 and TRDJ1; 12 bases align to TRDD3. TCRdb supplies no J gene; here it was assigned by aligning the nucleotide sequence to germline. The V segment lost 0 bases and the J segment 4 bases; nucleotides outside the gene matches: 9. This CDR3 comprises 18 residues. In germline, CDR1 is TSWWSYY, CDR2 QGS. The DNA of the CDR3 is TGTGCTCTTGGGGAACTCTCGGGTACTGGGGGATACATCGATAAACTCATCTTT. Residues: CALGELSGTGGYIDKLIF.

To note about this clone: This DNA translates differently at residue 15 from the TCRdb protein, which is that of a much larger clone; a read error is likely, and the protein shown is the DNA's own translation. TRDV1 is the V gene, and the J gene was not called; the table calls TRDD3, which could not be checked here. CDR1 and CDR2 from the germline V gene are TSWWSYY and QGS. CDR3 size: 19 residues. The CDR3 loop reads CALGELISYKILLHTVLIF. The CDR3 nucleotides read TGTGCTCTTGGGGAACTAATCTCCTATAAGATACTCCTACACACCGTTCTCATCTTT.

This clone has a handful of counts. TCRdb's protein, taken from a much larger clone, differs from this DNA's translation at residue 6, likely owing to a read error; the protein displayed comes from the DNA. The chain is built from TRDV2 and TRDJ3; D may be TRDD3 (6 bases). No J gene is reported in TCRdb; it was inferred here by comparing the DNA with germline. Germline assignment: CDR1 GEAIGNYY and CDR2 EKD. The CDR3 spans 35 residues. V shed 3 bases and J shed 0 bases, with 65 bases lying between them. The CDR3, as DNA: TGTGCCTGTGACCCCTCGCGGTTGTGCCACGGCAAAGAATACACCTTGGCCAGGATTCTGGGGATTCAATCCATTAGCTCCTGGGACACCCGACAGATGTTTTTC. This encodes CACDPSRLCHGKEYTLARILGIQSISSWDTRQMFF.

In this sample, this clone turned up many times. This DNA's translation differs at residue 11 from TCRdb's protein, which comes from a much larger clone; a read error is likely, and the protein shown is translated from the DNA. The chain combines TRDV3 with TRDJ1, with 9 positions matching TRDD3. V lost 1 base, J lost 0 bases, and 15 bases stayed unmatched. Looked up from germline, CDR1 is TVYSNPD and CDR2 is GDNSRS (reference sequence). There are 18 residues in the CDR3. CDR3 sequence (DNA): TGTGCCTTTAACAGGGGTCGTTGGGGGATAGAGGACACCGATAAACTCATCTTT. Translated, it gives CAFNRGRWGIEDTDKLIF.